This is a list of T cell receptor beta chains from one sample in a study of CD39 and CD103 CD8 tumor-infiltrating T cells. TCRdb's table, derived via immunoSEQ multiplex PCR, lists solely in-frame clones and lacks some. The sample lists thousands of clones; 50% to 75% were seen once. Material for sequencing was CD8+ T cells sorted from blood. The receptors stem from a human donor with head and neck squamous cell carcinoma. CDR3s include the opening cysteine and the closing phenylalanine or tryptophan. The order of the fields is D gene, clone size, V gene, J gene, CDR3 DNA, CDR3 protein. D genes are given only for firm matches. Clone sizes are given selectively: once, few, many, or a class where the clone is expanded.

.,once,TRBV5-1,TRBJ2-7,TGCGCCAGCAGCTTTGGCGGGCCCTCCTACGAGCAGTACTTC,CASSFGGPSYEQYF
TRBD2,few,TRBV27,TRBJ2-7,TGTGCCAGCAGTTCATCGGGACTAGCGGGAGACGAGCAGTACTTC,CASSSSGLAGDEQYF
.,.,TRBV6-5,TRBJ2-2,TGTGCCAGCAGCCTTAATCCAGGGATCTCCGGGGAGCTGTTTTTT,CASSLNPGISGELFF
.,.,TRBV5-4,TRBJ2-7,TGTGCCAGCAGCTATTCCGGGACGGCCGCCTACGAGCAGTACTTC,CASSYSGTAAYEQYF
TRBD1,medium-sized,TRBV11-2,TRBJ1-6,TGTGCCAGCAGCCCCGGGACAGGAGAGAGCTCCTATAATTCACCCCTCCACTTT,CASSPGTGESSYNSPLHF
.,.,TRBV25-1,TRBJ1-2,TGTGCCAGCAGTGAATTTTATGGCTACACCTTC,CASSEFYGYTF
.,few,TRBV14,TRBJ2-2,TGTGCCAGCAGCCAAGTGGAGACAGATTACACCGGGGAGCTGTTTTTT,CASSQVETDYTGELFF
.,.,TRBV28,TRBJ2-1,TGTGCCAGCAGTTTATACAGGGACAATGAGCAGTTCTTC,CASSLYRDNEQFF
TRBD2,.,TRBV19,TRBJ2-1,TGTGCCAGTAGTCTGACTAGCGGGAATGAGCAGTTCTTC,CASSLTSGNEQFF
TRBD2,.,TRBV2,TRBJ2-7,TGTGCCAGCAGTTCACAGCCGGGACTAGCGGGTTACGAGCAGTACTTC,CASSSQPGLAGYEQYF
TRBD1,.,TRBV12-5,TRBJ2-1,TGTGCTAGTGGTTTGGTACTAAGAGGGACAGGCAACAATGAGCAGTTCTTC,CASGLVLRGTGNNEQFF
.,.,TRBV5-1,TRBJ1-1,TGCGCCAGCAGCTGGGGTCAGGGAGGGAACACTGAAGCTTTCTTT,CASSWGQGGNTEAFF
.,.,TRBV6-6,TRBJ1-1,TGTGCCAGCAGTTACACGGGGATGAACACTGAAGCTTTCTTT,CASSYTGMNTEAFF
.,.,TRBV7-6,TRBJ2-1,TGTGCCAGCAGCTTAAGCAGTTACAATGAGCAGTTCTTC,CASSLSSYNEQFF
TRBD1,.,TRBV28,TRBJ2-1,TGTGCCAGCAGTTTAGCTATTCTCCGGGGGACAGGGACCTACAATGAGCAGTTCTTC,CASSLAILRGTGTYNEQFF
.,medium-sized,TRBV27,TRBJ2-2,TGTGCCAGCAGTCCTCTCACCGGGGAGCTGTTTTTT,CASSPLTGELFF
TRBD2,.,TRBV11-1,TRBJ2-7,TGTGCCAGCAGCTTACATGCGGGGGGCGGCTACGAGCAGTACTTC,CASSLHAGGGYEQYF
.,medium-sized,TRBV27,TRBJ2-7,TGTGCCAGCAGTTTGATTGGGGCAGAATACGAGCAGTACTTC,CASSLIGAEYEQYF
TRBD1,.,TRBV28,TRBJ1-4,TGTGCCAGCAGGTCGGACAGGGAGGATAATGAAAAACTGTTTTTT,CASRSDREDNEKLFF
TRBD1,few,TRBV4-1,TRBJ1-1,TGCGCCAGCAGCCAGACAGGGTTTACTGAAGCTTTCTTT,CASSQTGFTEAFF
TRBD1,.,TRBV14,TRBJ1-4,TGTGCCAGCAGCCTGGGACAGGGAAATGAAAAACTGTTTTTT,CASSLGQGNEKLFF
TRBD1,.,TRBV7-9,TRBJ2-7,TGTGCCAGCAGCTTATTGCCACCGGGACAGGGCTTCTACGAGCAGTACTTC,CASSLLPPGQGFYEQYF
.,.,TRBV19,TRBJ2-1,TGTGCCAGTAGTATGGGATACAATGAGCAGTTCTTC,CASSMGYNEQFF
.,.,TRBV28,TRBJ2-7,TGTGCCAGCAGTTTACACAAACCCGCCTACGAGCAGTACTTC,CASSLHKPAYEQYF
TRBD2,.,TRBV11-2,TRBJ2-5,TGTGCCAGCAGAAGCGGGGGGGGGCAAGAGACCCAGTACTTC,CASRSGGGQETQYF
.,.,TRBV6-5,TRBJ1-1,TGTGCCAGCAGTTACTTTTCGGGGGACACTGAAGCTTTCTTT,CASSYFSGDTEAFF
TRBD2,few,TRBV5-5,TRBJ2-3,TGTGCCAGCAGCCCGGGACTAGCGGGGTTTGTAGATACGCAGTATTTT,CASSPGLAGFVDTQYF
.,.,TRBV9,TRBJ2-7,TGTGCCAGCAGCGATGACTACTCCTACGAGCAGTACTTC,CASSDDYSYEQYF
.,.,TRBV6-5,TRBJ2-3,TGTGCCAGCAGCCCGCGCGGCGTGGGGACAGATACGCAGTATTTT,CASSPRGVGTDTQYF
TRBD2,.,TRBV9,TRBJ2-7,TGTGCCAGCAGCGTAGGTCTAGCGGGAGGCTACGAGCAGTACTTC,CASSVGLAGGYEQYF